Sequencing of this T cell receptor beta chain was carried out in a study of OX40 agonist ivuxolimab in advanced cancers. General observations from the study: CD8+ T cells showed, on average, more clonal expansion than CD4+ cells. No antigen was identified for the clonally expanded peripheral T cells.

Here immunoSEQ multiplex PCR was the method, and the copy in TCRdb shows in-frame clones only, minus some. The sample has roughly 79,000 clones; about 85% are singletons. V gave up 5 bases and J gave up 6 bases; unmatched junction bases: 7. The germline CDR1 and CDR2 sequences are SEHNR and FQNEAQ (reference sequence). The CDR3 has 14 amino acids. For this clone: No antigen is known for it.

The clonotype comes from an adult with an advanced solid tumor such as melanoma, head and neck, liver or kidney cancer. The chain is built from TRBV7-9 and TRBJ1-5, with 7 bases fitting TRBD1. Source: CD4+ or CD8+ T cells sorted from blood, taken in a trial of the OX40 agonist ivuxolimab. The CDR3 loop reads CASSLTGAGQPQHF. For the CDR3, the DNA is TGTGCCAGCAGCCTCACAGGGGCGGGTCAGCCCCAGCATTTT.